This passage covers 3 T cell receptor beta chains from one sample sequenced in a study of blood T cells in healthy people across ages (dated by TCRdb to the mid-2010s). The library was prepared using 5' RACE. Sequencer: Illumina HiSeq 2500. The second PCR ran for about 6 to 12 cycles and used a J-beta primer mix along with a sample-barcoded 5' primer. The public sequencing data were trimmed at Q25 with fastp and processed into clonotypes with MiXCR by TCRdb, which kept only in-frame beta chains. Each entry is one CDR3 protein sequence, shown with its most common DNA and genes. The sample table lists roughly 1.5 million distinct CDR3 sequences, 40% to 45% of them with a count of one. About 4% of the sample comes from the top ten. Sequencing used blood. Receptors were obtained from a young woman in good health.

This chain links TRBV9 with TRBJ2-1, with D perhaps matching TRBD1 (7 bases). Between the trimmed V and J ends, which lost 2 bases and 1 base, there was a span of 16 bases. The CDR3 covers 17 residues. Germline CDR1 reads SGDLS; CDR2 reads YYNGEE. CDR3: CASSVGGGTLSYNEQFF. The CDR3 bases are TGTGCCAGCAGCGTTGGAGGGGGCACCCTATCCTACAATGAGCAGTTCTTC.

Remarks on this clonotype: This may stem from a read error, because a much larger clone lies one nucleotide away. The V and J genes are TRBV7-8 and TRBJ2-3; D possibly matches TRBD1 or TRBD2 (6 bases each). CDR1 is SGHVS and CDR2 is FQNEAQ in the germline V gene. V was cut by 5 bases and J by 1 base, with 10 bases left in between. The CDR3 runs to 14 residues. For the CDR3, the DNA is TGTGCCAGCAGCGCGGGACACCGCACAGATACGCAGTATTTT. Protein sequence: CASSAGHRTDTQYF.

This clonotype showed up just once. The chain joins TRBV6-2 or TRBV6-3 to TRBJ2-7, with 8 nucleotides matching TRBD2. The germline gives CDR1 MNHEY, CDR2 SVGEGT. CDR3 length equals 14 residues. Losses at the gene ends were 7 bases for V and 7 bases for J; bases not matched to a gene: 12. This CDR3 reads CASILGLDYNEQYF. Written as DNA, the CDR3 is TGTGCCAGCATTCTGGGACTAGACTACAATGAGCAGTACTTC.